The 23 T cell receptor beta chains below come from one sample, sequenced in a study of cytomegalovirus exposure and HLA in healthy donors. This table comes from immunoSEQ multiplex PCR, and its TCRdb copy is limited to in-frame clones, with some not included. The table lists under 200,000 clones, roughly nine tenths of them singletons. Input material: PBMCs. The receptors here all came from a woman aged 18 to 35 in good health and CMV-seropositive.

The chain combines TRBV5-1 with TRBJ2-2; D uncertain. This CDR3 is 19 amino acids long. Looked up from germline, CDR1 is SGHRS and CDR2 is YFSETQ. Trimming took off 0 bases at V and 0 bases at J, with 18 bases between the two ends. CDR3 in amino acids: CASSLGLIARGANTGELFF. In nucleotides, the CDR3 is TGCGCCAGCAGCTTGGGACTCATTGCTCGCGGAGCGAACACCGGGGAGCTGTTTTTT.

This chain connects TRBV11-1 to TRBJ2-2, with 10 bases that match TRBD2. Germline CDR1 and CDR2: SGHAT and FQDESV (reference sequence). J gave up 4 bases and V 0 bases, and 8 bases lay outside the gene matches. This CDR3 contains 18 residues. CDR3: CASSLALERGGGTGELFF. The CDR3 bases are TGTGCCAGCAGCTTAGCGCTGGAGCGGGGGGGCGGCACCGGGGAGCTGTTTTTT.

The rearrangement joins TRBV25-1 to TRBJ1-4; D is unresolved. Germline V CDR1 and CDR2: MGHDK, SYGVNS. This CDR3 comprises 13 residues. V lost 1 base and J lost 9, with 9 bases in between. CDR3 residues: CASSEWSIQKLFF. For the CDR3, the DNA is TGTGCCAGCAGTGAATGGAGCATCCAAAAACTGTTTTTT.

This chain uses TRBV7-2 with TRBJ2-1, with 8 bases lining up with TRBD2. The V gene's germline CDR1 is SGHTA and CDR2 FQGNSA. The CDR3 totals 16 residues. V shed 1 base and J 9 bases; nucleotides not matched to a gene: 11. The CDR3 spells CASSLVWSLAVGEQFF. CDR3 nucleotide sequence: TGTGCCAGCAGCTTAGTTTGGTCACTAGCGGTGGGTGAGCAGTTCTTC.

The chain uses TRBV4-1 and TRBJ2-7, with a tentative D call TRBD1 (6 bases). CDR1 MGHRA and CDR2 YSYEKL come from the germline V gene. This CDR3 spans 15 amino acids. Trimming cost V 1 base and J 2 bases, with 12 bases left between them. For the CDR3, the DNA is TGCGCCAGCAGCCAAGCCACCAGGGGTCCCTACGAGCAGTACTTC. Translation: CASSQATRGPYEQYF.

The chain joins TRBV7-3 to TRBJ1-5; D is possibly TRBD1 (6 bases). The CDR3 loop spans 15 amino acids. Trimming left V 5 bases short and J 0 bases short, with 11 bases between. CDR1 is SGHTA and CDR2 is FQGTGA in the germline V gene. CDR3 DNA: TGTGCCAGCAGCATAGACAGGTATAGCAATCAGCCCCAGCATTTT. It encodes CASSIDRYSNQPQHF.

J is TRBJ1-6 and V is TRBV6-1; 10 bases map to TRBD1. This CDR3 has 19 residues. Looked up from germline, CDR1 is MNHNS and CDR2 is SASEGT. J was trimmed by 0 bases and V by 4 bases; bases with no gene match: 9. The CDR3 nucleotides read TGTGCCAGCAGTGCCATCCGGGACAGGGGATACTCCTATAATTCACCCCTCCACTTT. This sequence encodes CASSAIRDRGYSYNSPLHF.

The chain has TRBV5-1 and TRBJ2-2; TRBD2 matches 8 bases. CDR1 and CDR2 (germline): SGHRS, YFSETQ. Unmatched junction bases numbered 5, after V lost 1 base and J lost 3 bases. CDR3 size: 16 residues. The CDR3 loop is CASSLTLAADTGELFF. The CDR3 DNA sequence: TGCGCCAGCAGCTTGACACTAGCGGCGGACACCGGGGAGCTGTTTTTT.

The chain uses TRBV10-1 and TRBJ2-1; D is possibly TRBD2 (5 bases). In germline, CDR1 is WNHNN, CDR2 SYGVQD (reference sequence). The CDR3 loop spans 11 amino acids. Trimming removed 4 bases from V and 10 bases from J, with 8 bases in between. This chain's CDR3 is CASSAPGEQFF. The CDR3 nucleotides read TGCGCCAGCAGTGCCCCGGGAGAGCAGTTCTTC.

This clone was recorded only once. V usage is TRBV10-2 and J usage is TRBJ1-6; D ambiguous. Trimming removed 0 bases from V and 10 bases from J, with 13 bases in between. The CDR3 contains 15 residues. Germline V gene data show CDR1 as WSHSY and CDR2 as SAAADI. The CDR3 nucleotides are TGCGCCAGCAGTGAGTCGACCGGGGTAGGATCACCCCTCCACTTT. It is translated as CASSESTGVGSPLHF.

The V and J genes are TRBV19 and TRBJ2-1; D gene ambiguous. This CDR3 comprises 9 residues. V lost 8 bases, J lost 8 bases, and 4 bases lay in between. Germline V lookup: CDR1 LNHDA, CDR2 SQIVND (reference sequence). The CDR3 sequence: CASQDEQFF. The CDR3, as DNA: TGTGCCAGTCAGGATGAGCAGTTCTTC.

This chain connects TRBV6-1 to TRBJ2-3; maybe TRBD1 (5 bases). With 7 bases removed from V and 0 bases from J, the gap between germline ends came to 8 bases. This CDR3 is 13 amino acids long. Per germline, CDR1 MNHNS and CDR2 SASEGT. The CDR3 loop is CASKQASTDTQYF. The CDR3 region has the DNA TGTGCCAGCAAACAGGCGAGCACAGATACGCAGTATTTT.

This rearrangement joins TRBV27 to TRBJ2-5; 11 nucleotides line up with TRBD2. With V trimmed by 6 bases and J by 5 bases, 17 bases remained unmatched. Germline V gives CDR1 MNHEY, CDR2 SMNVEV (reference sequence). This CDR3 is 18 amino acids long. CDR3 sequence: CASSSYRSGGAGHETQYF. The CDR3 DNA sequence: TGTGCCAGCAGCTCATACCGTAGCGGGGGGGCCGGGCACGAGACCCAGTACTTC.

The CDR3 loop reads CASSEWGGLPSTDTQYF. Here the CDR3 DNA reads TGTGCCAGCAGTGAATGGGGGGGCTTGCCCTCCACAGATACGCAGTATTTT. The chain is built from TRBV25-1 and TRBJ2-3; tentatively, D is TRBD2 (7 bases). The V gene's germline CDR1 is MGHDK and CDR2 SYGVNS. The ends were cut back, 1 base at V and 2 bases at J, with 16 bases in the middle. The CDR3 covers 17 residues.

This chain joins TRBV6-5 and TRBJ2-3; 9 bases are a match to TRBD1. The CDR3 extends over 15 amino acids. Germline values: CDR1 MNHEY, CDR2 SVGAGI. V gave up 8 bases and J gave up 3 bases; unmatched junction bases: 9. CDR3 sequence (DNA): TGTGCCAGCTACAGACGGGACAGGGTTACAGATACGCAGTATTTT. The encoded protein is CASYRRDRVTDTQYF.

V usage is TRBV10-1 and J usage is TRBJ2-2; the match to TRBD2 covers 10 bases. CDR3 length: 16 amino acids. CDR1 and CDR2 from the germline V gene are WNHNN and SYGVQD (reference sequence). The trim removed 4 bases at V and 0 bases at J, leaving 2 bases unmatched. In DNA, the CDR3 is TGCGCCAGCAGTGTACTAGCGGGGACGAACACCGGGGAGCTGTTTTTT. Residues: CASSVLAGTNTGELFF.

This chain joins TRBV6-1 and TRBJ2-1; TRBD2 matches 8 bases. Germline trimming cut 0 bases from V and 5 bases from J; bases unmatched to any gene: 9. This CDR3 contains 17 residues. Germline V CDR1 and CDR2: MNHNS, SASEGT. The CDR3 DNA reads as TGTGCCAGCAGTGAAGCGCTTCGACTAGCGCTCAACAATGAGCAGTTCTTC. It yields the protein CASSEALRLALNNEQFF.

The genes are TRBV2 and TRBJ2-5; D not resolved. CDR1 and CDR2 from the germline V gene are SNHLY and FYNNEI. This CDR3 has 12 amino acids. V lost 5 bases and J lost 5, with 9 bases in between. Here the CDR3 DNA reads TGTGCCAGCAGTAAAGATCTGGAGACCCAGTACTTC. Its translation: CASSKDLETQYF. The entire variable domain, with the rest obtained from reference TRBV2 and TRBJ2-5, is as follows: EPEVTQTPSHQVTQMGQEVILRCVPISNHLYFYWYRQILGQKVEFLVSFYNNEISEKSEIFDDQFSVERPDGSNFTLKIRSTKLEDSAMYFCASSKDLETQYFGPGTRLLVL.

The CDR3 DNA reads as TGTGCCAGCAGTCCAGGGCTCGAGCAGTACTTC. Translating it yields CASSPGLEQYF. V gene TRBV6-5 combines with J gene TRBJ2-7, with a possible D match to TRBD1 (5 bases). The CDR3 covers 11 residues. V was pared by 5 bases and J by 6 bases, with 8 bases between. Germline V gene lookup returns CDR1 MNHEY and CDR2 SVGAGI.

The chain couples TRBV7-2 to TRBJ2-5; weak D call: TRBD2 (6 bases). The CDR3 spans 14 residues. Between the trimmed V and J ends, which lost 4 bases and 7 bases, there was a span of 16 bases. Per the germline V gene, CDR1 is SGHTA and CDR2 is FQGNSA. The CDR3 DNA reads TGTGCCAGCAGCTCGGGACTCCCGCCGGGGACCCAGTACTTC. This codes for CASSSGLPPGTQYF.

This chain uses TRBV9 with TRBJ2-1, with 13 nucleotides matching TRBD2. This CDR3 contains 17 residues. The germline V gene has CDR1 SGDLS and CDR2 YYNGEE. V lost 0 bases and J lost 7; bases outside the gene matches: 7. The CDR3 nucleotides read TGTGCCAGCAGCGTAGCCGGGACTAGCGGGAAGAGAAATGAGCAGTTCTTC. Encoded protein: CASSVAGTSGKRNEQFF.

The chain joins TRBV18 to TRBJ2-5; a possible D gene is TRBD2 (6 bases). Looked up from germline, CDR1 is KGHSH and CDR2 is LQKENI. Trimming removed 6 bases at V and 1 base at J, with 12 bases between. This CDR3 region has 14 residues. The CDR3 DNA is TGTGCCAGCTCCCTCTCGGGAGCCCAAGAGACCCAGTACTTC. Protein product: CASSLSGAQETQYF.

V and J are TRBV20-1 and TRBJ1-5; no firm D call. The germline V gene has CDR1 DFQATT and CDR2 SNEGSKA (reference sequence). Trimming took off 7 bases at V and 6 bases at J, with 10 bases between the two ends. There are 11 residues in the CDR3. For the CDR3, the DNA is TGCAGTGTGGCGGGTACTCAGCCCCAGCATTTT. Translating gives CSVAGTQPQHF.